This entry lists 28 T cell receptor beta chains sequenced from one sample in a study of Graves' ophthalmopathy and Graves' hyperthyroidism. Amplifying from RNA transcripts, the study obtained TCR beta CDR3 regions. After a first-round RT-PCR with HTBI primers, a second-round multiplex PCR was run. TCRdb recomputed calls from the multiplex PCR reads with MiXCR, one row per CDR3 protein. Of 300,000 to 400,000 distinct CDR3 sequences in the sample, about 18% were seen once. Sequencing used peripheral blood. The receptors here all came from an adult woman with stable Graves' hyperthyroidism.

The sample holds many counts of this clonotype. J is TRBJ2-4 and V is TRBV29-1; no reliable D call. CDR3 length: 11 amino acids. V dropped 0 bases and J dropped 8 bases, with 5 bases sitting between them. The germline gives CDR1 SQVTM, CDR2 ANQGSEA. As DNA, the CDR3 is TGCAGCGTTGAAGAGGGTTACATTCAGTACTTC. It encodes CSVEEGYIQYF. The variable domain in full, with the rest retrieved from reference TRBV29-1 and TRBJ2-4, is SAVISQKPSRDICQRGTSLTIQCQVDSQVTMMFWYRQQPGQSLTLIATANQGSEATYESGFVIDKFPISRPNLTFSTLTVSNMSPEDSSIYLCSVEEGYIQYFGAGTRLSVL.

The CDR3 DNA reads TGTGCCAGCAGTTCGGACTGGCTCGAGACCCAGTACTTC. Translating it yields CASSSDWLETQYF. The chain links TRBV12-3 or TRBV12-4 to TRBJ2-5; the D gene is possibly TRBD2 (5 bases). This CDR3 has 13 amino acids. Trimming took 4 bases from V and 5 from J, leaving 11 bases between them.

This clonotype was observed many times. The J gene is TRBJ1-3, the V gene TRBV28; 9 bases are a match to TRBD1. Per germline, CDR1 MDHEN and CDR2 SYDVKM. V gave up 5 bases and J gave up 4 bases; unmatched junction bases: 6. CDR3 length: 15 residues. The CDR3 sequence: CASSEGQGFGNTIYF. The CDR3, as DNA: TGTGCCAGCAGTGAGGGACAGGGTTTCGGAAACACCATATATTTT.

About this clonotype: A much larger clone is a single base away; this may be a read error. This chain uses TRBV24-1 with TRBJ2-7; D call uncertain. The CDR3 contains 11 residues. Per the germline V gene, CDR1 is KGHDR and CDR2 is SFDVKD. The CDR3 coding sequence is TGTACCACCAGTGATGGCTACGAGCAGTACTTC. Translating it yields CTTSDGYEQYF.

This rearrangement joins TRBV28 to TRBJ1-2, with D hard to call. CDR1 is MDHEN and CDR2 is SYDVKM in the germline V gene. The CDR3 is 11 amino acids. V lost 4 bases and J lost 4, with 4 bases in between. Here the CDR3 reads CASSSFYGYTF. As DNA, the CDR3 is TGTGCCAGCAGTTCATTCTATGGCTACACCTTC.

Only one count was recorded for this clonotype. As the CDR3 is not closed by the conserved phenylalanine or tryptophan, this likely results from a read error. The chain combines TRBV6-1 with TRBJ1-1; D gene uncertain. The V gene's germline CDR1 is MNHNS and CDR2 SASEGT. There are 16 residues in the CDR3. V was clipped by 4 bases and J by 1 base, with 16 bases between them. The CDR3 region has the DNA TGTGCCAGCAGTGCCGGGCCTCCTTCTGGGAACACTGAAGCTTTCTAT. This sequence encodes CASSAGPPSGNTEAFY.

This clonotype was found a few times. The chain employs TRBV5-1 and TRBJ2-7, with 12 bases identical to TRBD2. CDR3 size: 17 residues. With 4 bases clipped from V and 2 bases from J, the junction kept 10 bases outside the gene matches. In germline, CDR1 is SGHRS, CDR2 YFSETQ. CDR3: CASSTTVTSGRTYEQYF. In DNA form, the CDR3 reads TGCGCCAGCAGCACCACCGTAACTAGCGGGAGGACCTACGAGCAGTACTTC.

The J gene is TRBJ1-5, the V gene TRBV19; 7 nucleotides align to TRBD1. After removal of 5 bases from V and 5 bases from J, the junction contained 12 bases not matched to a gene. There are 16 residues in the CDR3. Germline values: CDR1 LNHDA, CDR2 SQIVND (reference sequence). CDR3 sequence: CASSEQGWGADQPQHF. The CDR3 coding sequence is TGTGCCAGTAGTGAACAGGGGTGGGGGGCCGATCAGCCCCAGCATTTT.

This clonotype was seen repeatedly, ten times or more. The J gene is TRBJ2-5, the V gene TRBV6-7; the match to TRBD1 covers 7 bases. TRBV6-7 has ORF status, its function being uncertain. CDR3 size: 13 residues. Trimming took 9 bases from V and 5 from J; bases not matched to a gene: 9. The CDR3 DNA reads as TGTGCCAGAAACGGGACAGTCAATGAGACCCAGTACTTC. Amino acids: CARNGTVNETQYF.

The gene calls are TRBV28 and TRBJ1-5; a possible D gene is TRBD1 (6 bases). CDR3 length: 15 residues. Trimming shortened V by 2 bases and J by 3 bases, and 11 bases separated the two germline ends. Germline loops: CDR1 MDHEN, CDR2 SYDVKM. The CDR3 reads CASSLRRGANQPQHF. The CDR3 DNA reads TGTGCCAGCAGTTTACGCAGGGGTGCCAATCAGCCCCAGCATTTT.

Ten or more counts support this clonotype. The chain couples TRBV19 to TRBJ1-3; 9 positions match TRBD1. CDR1 is LNHDA, CDR2 SQIVND, per germline (reference sequence). The ends lost 9 bases at V and 4 bases at J; junction bases unmatched: 7. The CDR3 covers 14 residues. CDR3 in amino acids: CASRDRVKGNTIYF. The CDR3 nucleotides read TGTGCCAGCCGGGACAGGGTAAAAGGAAACACCATATATTTT.

The V call is TRBV12-3 or TRBV12-4, the J call TRBJ2-2; TRBD2 is a possible D gene (5 bases). This CDR3 region has 14 residues. Trimming left V 4 bases short and J 7 bases short, with 13 bases between. CDR3 in DNA: TGTGCCAGCAGTTCCTCTGCCGGGGTCGGGGAGCTGTTTTTT. Amino acid sequence: CASSSSAGVGELFF.

The genes are TRBV11-2 and TRBJ2-6; maybe TRBD1 (6 bases). The CDR3 length is 15 residues. V was cut by 5 bases and J by 2 bases, with 10 bases left in between. The V gene's germline CDR1 is SGHAT and CDR2 FQNNGV. CDR3 DNA sequence: TGTGCCAGCAGCCAGAGACAGGCTGGGGCCAACGTCCTGACTTTC. Translation gives CASSQRQAGANVLTF.

This clonotype was detected ten times or more. This chain connects TRBV30 to TRBJ2-7; TRBD1 matches at 7 bases. Trimming at V came to 4 bases and at J to 2 bases, leaving 8 bases not matched to a gene. The germline V gene has CDR1 GTSNPN and CDR2 SVGIG (reference sequence). This CDR3 contains 14 residues. Here the CDR3 DNA reads TGTGCCTGGACCCAACCGACAGGGACCTACGAGCAGTACTTC. It yields the protein CAWTQPTGTYEQYF.

This clonotype has ten or more counts. The CDR3 does not close with the conserved phenylalanine or tryptophan, likely indicating a read error. This chain links TRBV7-2 with TRBJ2-5, with TRBD1 identical over 9 bases. From germline, CDR1 is SGHTA and CDR2 FQGNSA. CDR3 length equals 15 residues. The J segment lost 5 bases and the V segment lost 5 bases, leaving 9 bases of the junction unmatched. The CDR3 region is CASSITYRGRETQYL. The CDR3 DNA follows: TGTGCCAGCAGCATCACCTACAGGGGGCGGGAGACCCAGTACCTC.

Turning to this clonotype: Its ends do not fully match the called genes, so a read error is possible. This rearrangement joins TRBV27 to TRBJ2-5; D remains unclear. From germline, CDR1 is MNHEY and CDR2 SMNVEV (reference sequence). CDR3 length: 13 amino acids. CDR3 amino acids: CASSQTPQESQDF. DNA of the CDR3: TGTGCCAGCAGTCAAACTCCTCAAGAGTCCCAGGACTTC.

This clonotype showed up many times. CDR3 sequence (DNA): TGTGCCAGCAGCTTCACTAGGCTAGCGGGTGTCAGAGAGACCCAGTACTTC. Encoded protein: CASSFTRLAGVRETQYF. The chain recombines TRBV7-6 with TRBJ2-5; TRBD2 matches at 8 bases. The length of the CDR3 is 17 residues. Per the germline V gene, CDR1 is SGHVS and CDR2 is FNYEAQ. The J segment lost 4 bases and the V segment lost 3 bases, leaving 13 bases of the junction unmatched.

In this sample, this clonotype turned up a few times. DNA for the CDR3: TGTGCCAGCAGCCGTAAAGCGGGAGGACCCTACGAGCAGTACTTC. Translation gives CASSRKAGGPYEQYF. The V gene is TRBV3-1, the J gene TRBJ2-7, with 9 bases matching TRBD2. Germline CDR1 reads LGHDT; CDR2 reads YNNKEL (reference sequence). CDR3 length equals 15 residues. V gave up 4 bases and J gave up 2 bases; unmatched junction bases: 6.

This clonotype has just a few counts. The V and J genes are TRBV18 and TRBJ2-2; a weak D match, TRBD1 (6 bases). Trimming removed 2 bases from V and 2 bases from J, with 9 bases in between. CDR1 and CDR2 (germline): KGHSH, LQKENI. The CDR3 runs 15 residues. This CDR3 reads CASSPDRINTGELFF. The CDR3 DNA sequence: TGTGCCAGCTCACCAGACAGGATTAACACCGGGGAGCTGTTTTTT.

At least ten counts were recorded for this clonotype. The chain combines TRBV19 with TRBJ2-7; possible D gene TRBD2, 6 bases. The CDR3 runs to 13 residues. Germline V lookup: CDR1 LNHDA, CDR2 SQIVND (reference sequence). V was pared by 4 bases and J by 3 bases, with 10 bases between. The CDR3 nucleotides read TGTGCCAGTAGTAGGGACTCCTACTACGAGCAGTACTTC. Its protein product is CASSRDSYYEQYF.

This clonotype came up many times. This chain links TRBV15 with TRBJ1-1; 10 bases match TRBD1. The CDR3 sequence is 13 residues long. The germline gives CDR1 LNHNV, CDR2 YYDKDF (reference sequence). The J segment lost 1 base and the V segment lost 8 bases, leaving 1 base of the junction unmatched. This chain's CDR3 is CATRDRGNTEAFF. The CDR3 DNA sequence: TGTGCCACCCGGGACAGGGGGAACACTGAAGCTTTCTTT. Using reference TRBV15 and TRBJ1-1 for the parts outside the CDR3, the full variable domain is DAMVIQNPRYQVTQFGKPVTLSCSQTLNHNVMYWYQQKSSQAPKLLFHYYDKDFNNEADTPDNFQSRRPNTSFCFLDIRSPGLGDTAMYLCATRDRGNTEAFFGQGTRLTVV.

In this sample, this clonotype turned up many times. The chain has TRBV12-3 or TRBV12-4 and TRBJ1-1, with a tentative D call TRBD1 (5 bases). The CDR3 loop spans 11 amino acids. With 2 bases removed from V and 9 bases from J, the gap between germline ends came to 7 bases. CDR3 nucleotides: TGTGCCAGCAGTTTACAGGGACAAGCTTTCTTT. Residues: CASSLQGQAFF.

The sample holds many counts of this clonotype. The chain is built from TRBV27 and TRBJ2-2, with D uncertain. The V end was cut by 8 bases, the J end by 0 bases, with 16 bases between. This CDR3 contains 16 residues. Looked up from germline, CDR1 is MNHEY and CDR2 is SMNVEV (reference sequence). CDR3 nucleotide sequence: TGTGCCAGCTCCCCGCTCGCACTGACGAACACCGGGGAGCTGTTTTTT. This translates into CASSPLALTNTGELFF.

This clonotype was detected ten times or more. This chain links TRBV28 with TRBJ2-7, with a tentative D call TRBD1 (6 bases). CDR3 length: 13 amino acids. From germline, CDR1 is MDHEN and CDR2 SYDVKM. The V end was cut by 6 bases, the J end by 9 bases, with 18 bases between. The CDR3 DNA sequence: TGTGCCAGCAGCCAAAATACAGGGTTAGGGCAGTACTTC. This gives the protein CASSQNTGLGQYF.

This clonotype showed up just once. J is TRBJ2-7 and V is TRBV6-5; 7 positions agree with TRBD2. CDR1 MNHEY and CDR2 SVGAGI come from the germline V gene. The CDR3 has 14 amino acids. V shed 4 bases and J 5 bases; nucleotides not matched to a gene: 8. CDR3 coding DNA: TGTGCCAGCAGTTCTCTCGGGGGGATCAACGAGCAGTACTTC. This translates into CASSSLGGINEQYF.

The chain couples TRBV20-1 to TRBJ2-2, with D uncertain. The germline V gene has CDR1 DFQATT and CDR2 SNEGSKA (reference sequence). V gave up 1 base and J gave up 6 bases, with 12 bases separating them. The CDR3 has 14 amino acids. CDR3 amino acids: CSARVAGRAGELFF. The CDR3 DNA follows: TGCAGTGCTAGAGTCGCAGGAAGGGCCGGGGAGCTGTTTTTT.

Ten or more counts support this clonotype. The CDR3 bases are TGTGCCAGTCTTCAAGGGACAGGGTTAAATCAGCCCCAGCATTTT. This translates into CASLQGTGLNQPQHF. The chain employs TRBV28 and TRBJ1-5; 9 bases are shared with TRBD1. Per germline, CDR1 MDHEN and CDR2 SYDVKM. CDR3 length: 15 residues. V lost 9 bases, J lost 4 bases, and 10 bases stayed unmatched.

The J gene is TRBJ2-5, the V gene TRBV6-1, with TRBD2 identical over 8 bases. The V gene end was trimmed by 4 bases and the J gene end by 2 bases; junction bases not matched to a gene: 3. CDR3 length equals 14 residues. Germline V gene lookup returns CDR1 MNHNS and CDR2 SASEGT. Here the CDR3 DNA reads TGTGCCAGCAGTGGGATAGCGGGACAAGAGACCCAGTACTTC. This translates into CASSGIAGQETQYF.